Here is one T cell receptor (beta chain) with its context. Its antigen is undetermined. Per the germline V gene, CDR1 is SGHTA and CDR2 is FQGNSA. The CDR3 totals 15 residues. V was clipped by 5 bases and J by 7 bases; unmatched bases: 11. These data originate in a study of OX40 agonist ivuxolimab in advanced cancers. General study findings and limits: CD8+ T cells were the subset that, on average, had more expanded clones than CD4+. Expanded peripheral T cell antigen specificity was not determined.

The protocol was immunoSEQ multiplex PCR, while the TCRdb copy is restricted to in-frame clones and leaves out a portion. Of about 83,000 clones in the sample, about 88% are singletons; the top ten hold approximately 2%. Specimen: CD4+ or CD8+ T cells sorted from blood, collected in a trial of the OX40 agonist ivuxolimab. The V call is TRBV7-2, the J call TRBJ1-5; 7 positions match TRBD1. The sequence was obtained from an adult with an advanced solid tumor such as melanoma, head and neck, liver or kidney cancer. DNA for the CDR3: TGTGCCAGCAGCCCTTCGACAGGGCCGAGGCAGCCCCAGCATTTT. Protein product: CASSPSTGPRQPQHF. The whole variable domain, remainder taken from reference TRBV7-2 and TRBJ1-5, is GAGVSQSPSNKVTEKGKDVELRCDPISGHTALYWYRQSLGQGLEFLIYFQGNSAPDKSGLPSDRFSAERTGGSVSTLTIQRTQQEDSAVYLCASSPSTGPRQPQHFGDGTRLSIL.